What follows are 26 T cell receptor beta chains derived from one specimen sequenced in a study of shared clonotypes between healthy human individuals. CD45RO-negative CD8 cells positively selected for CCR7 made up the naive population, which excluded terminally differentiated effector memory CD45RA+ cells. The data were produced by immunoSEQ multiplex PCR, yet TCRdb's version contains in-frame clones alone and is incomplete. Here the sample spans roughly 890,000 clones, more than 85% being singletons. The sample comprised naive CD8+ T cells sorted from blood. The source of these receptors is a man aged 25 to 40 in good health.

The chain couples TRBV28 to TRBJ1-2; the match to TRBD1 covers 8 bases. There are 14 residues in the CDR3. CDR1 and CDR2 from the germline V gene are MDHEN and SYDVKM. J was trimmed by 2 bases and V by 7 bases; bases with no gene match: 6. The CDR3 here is CASKIQGGNYGYTF. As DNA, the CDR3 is TGTGCCAGCAAAATACAGGGGGGGAACTATGGCTACACCTTC.

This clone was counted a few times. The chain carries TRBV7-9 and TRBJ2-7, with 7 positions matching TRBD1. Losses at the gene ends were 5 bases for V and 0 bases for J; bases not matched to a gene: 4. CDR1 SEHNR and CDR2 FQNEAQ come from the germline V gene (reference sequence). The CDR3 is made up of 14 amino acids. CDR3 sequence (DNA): TGTGCCAGCAGCCCGAGACAGGGCTCCTACGAGCAGTACTTC. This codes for CASSPRQGSYEQYF.

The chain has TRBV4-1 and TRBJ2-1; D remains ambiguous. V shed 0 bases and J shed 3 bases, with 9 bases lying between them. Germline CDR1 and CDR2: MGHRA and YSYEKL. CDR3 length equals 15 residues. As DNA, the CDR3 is TGCGCCAGCAGCCAAGAAGATAAGGGCTACAATGAGCAGTTCTTC. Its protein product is CASSQEDKGYNEQFF.

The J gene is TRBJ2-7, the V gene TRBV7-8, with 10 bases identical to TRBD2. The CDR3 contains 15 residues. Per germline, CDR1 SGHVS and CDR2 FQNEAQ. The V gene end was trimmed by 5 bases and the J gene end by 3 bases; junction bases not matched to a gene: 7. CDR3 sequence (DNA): TGTGCCAGCAGCGGAACCTGGACTAGCGGCTACGAGCAGTACTTC. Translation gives CASSGTWTSGYEQYF.

CDR3 nucleotides: TGCGCCAGCAGCTATGCCGGGGAGGGAGTGTACGAGCAGTACTTC. Protein sequence: CASSYAGEGVYEQYF. The chain is built from TRBV5-1 and TRBJ2-7, with 7 bases matching TRBD2. Trimming cost V 3 bases and J 4 bases; bases outside gene matches: 10. Germline loops: CDR1 SGHRS, CDR2 YFSETQ. The length of the CDR3 is 15 residues.

In DNA form, the CDR3 reads TGTGCCAGCAGCGTCTCTGAGTTCCACGAGCAGTACTTC. It yields the protein CASSVSEFHEQYF. J is TRBJ2-7 and V is TRBV9; D is unresolved. The CDR3 contains 13 residues. Germline V lookup: CDR1 SGDLS, CDR2 YYNGEE. V lost 2 bases and J 5 bases, leaving 11 bases between the germline ends.

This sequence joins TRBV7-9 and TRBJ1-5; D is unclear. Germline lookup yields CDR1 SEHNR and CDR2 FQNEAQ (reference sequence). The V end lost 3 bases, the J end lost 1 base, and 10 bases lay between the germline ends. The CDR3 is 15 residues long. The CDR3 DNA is TGTGCCAGCAGCTTGTATGGGGAGAGCAATCAGCCCCAGCATTTT. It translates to CASSLYGESNQPQHF.

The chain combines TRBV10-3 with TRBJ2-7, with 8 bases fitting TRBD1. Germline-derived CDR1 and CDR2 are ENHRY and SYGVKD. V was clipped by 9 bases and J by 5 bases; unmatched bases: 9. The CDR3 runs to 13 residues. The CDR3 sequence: CAINTGGGNEQYF. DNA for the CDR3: TGTGCCATTAACACAGGGGGTGGCAACGAGCAGTACTTC.

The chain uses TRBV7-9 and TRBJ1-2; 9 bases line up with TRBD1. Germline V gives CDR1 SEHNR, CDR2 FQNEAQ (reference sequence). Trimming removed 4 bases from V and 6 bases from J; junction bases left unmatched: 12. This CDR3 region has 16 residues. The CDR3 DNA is TGTGCCAGCAGCTACCCCGGGGGACAGGGATTGGATGGCTACACCTTC. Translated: CASSYPGGQGLDGYTF. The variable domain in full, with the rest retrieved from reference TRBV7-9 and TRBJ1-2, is DTGVSQNPRHKITKRGQNVTFRCDPISEHNRLYWYRQTLGQGPEFLTYFQNEAQLEKSRLLSDRFSAERPKGSFSTLEIQRTEQGDSAMYLCASSYPGGQGLDGYTFGSGTRLTVV.

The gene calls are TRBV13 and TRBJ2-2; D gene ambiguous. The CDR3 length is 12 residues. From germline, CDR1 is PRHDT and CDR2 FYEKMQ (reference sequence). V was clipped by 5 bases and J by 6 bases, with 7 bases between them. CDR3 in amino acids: CASSPIAGELFF. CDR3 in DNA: TGTGCCAGCAGCCCTATTGCCGGGGAGCTGTTTTTT. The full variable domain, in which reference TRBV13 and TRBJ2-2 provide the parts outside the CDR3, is AAGVIQSPRHLIKEKRETATLKCYPIPRHDTVYWYQQGPGQDPQFLISFYEKMQSDKGSIPDRFSAQQFSDYHSELNMSSLELGDSALYFCASSPIAGELFFGEGSRLTVL.

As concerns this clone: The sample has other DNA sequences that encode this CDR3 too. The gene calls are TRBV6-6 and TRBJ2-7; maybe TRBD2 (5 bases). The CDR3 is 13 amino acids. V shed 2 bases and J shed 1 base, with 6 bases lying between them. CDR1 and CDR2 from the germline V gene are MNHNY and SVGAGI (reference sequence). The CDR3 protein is CASSYRGSYEQYF. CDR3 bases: TGTGCCAGCAGTTACCGAGGGTCCTACGAGCAGTACTTC.

The CDR3 loop reads CASSHGPKEQYF. As DNA, the CDR3 is TGTGCCAGCAGCCACGGCCCCAAGGAGCAGTACTTC. The genes are TRBV11-2 and TRBJ2-7; D ambiguous. Trimming took off 5 bases at V and 7 bases at J, with 12 bases between the two ends. The CDR3 loop spans 12 amino acids. Per germline, CDR1 SGHAT and CDR2 FQNNGV.

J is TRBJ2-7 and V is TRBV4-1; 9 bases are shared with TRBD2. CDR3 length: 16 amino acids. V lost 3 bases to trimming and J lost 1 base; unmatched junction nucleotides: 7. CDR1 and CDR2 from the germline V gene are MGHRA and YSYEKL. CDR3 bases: TGCGCCAGCAGCCACGGTCTCGCGGGAGGGTCCTACGAGCAGTACTTC. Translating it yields CASSHGLAGGSYEQYF.

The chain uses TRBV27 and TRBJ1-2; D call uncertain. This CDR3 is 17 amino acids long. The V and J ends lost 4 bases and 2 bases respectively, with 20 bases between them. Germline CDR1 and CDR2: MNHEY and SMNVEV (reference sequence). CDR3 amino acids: CASSSQGLRPLNYGYTF. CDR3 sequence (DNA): TGTGCCAGCAGTTCCCAAGGCCTCAGGCCACTAAACTATGGCTACACCTTC.

The CDR3 DNA sequence: TGTGCCAGTAGTATAGCGCCATTCTATAGTCCGCGGGACATTCAGTACTTC. Translation gives CASSIAPFYSPRDIQYF. The rearrangement links TRBV19 to TRBJ2-4; tentatively, D is TRBD2 (5 bases). The germline V gene encodes CDR1 LNHDA and CDR2 SQIVND (reference sequence). The ends were cut back, 1 base at V and 8 bases at J, with 21 bases in the middle. This CDR3 is built from 17 residues.

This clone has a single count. The CDR3: CSVVISGRNEQFF. CDR3 DNA: TGCAGCGTTGTTATTAGCGGGAGAAATGAGCAGTTCTTC. This chain joins TRBV29-1 and TRBJ2-1; 9 bases align to TRBD2. Trimming cost V 4 bases and J 7 bases; bases outside gene matches: 5. CDR3 length: 13 residues. The germline CDR1 and CDR2 sequences are SQVTM and ANQGSEA.

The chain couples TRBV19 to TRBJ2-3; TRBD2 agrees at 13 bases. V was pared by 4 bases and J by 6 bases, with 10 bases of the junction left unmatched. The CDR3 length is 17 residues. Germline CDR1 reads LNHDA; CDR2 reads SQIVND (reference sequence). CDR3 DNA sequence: TGTGCCAGTAGTACCCCCCGGACTAGCGGGAGTCTGGATACGCAGTATTTT. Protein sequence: CASSTPRTSGSLDTQYF. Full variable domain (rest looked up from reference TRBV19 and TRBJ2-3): DGGITQSPKYLFRKEGQNVTLSCEQNLNHDAMYWYRQDPGQGLRLIYYSQIVNDFQKGDIAEGYSVSREKKESFPLTVTSAQKNPTAFYLCASSTPRTSGSLDTQYFGPGTRLTVL.

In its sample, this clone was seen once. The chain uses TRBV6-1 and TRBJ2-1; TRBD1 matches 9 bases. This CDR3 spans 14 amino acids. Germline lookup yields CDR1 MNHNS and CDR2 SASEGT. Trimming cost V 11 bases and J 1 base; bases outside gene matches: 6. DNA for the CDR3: TGTGCCGGCCTGGGACAGGGATCCTACAATGAGCAGTTCTTC. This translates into CAGLGQGSYNEQFF.

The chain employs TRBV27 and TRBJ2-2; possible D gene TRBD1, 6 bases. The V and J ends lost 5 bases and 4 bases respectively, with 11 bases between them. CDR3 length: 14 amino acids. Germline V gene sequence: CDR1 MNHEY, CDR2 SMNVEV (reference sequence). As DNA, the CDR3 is TGTGCCAGCAGTGGACAGTCGGGCACCGGGGAGCTGTTTTTT. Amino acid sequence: CASSGQSGTGELFF.

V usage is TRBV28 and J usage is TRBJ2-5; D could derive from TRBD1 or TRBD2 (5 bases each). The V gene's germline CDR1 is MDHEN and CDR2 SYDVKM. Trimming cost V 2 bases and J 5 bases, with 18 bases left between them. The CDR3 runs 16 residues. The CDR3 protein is CASSLGADTPRETQYF. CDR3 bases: TGTGCCAGCAGTTTAGGAGCGGACACACCAAGGGAGACCCAGTACTTC.

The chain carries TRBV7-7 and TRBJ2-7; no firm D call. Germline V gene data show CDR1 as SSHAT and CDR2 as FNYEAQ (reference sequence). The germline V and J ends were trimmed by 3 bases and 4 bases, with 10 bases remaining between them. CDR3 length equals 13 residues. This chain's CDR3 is CASSFGRTYEQYF. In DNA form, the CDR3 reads TGTGCCAGCAGCTTCGGCCGAACTTACGAGCAGTACTTC.

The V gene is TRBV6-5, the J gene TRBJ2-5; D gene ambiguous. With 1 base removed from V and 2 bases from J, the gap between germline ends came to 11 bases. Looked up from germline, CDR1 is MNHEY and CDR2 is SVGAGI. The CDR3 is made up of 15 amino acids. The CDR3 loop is CASSYWGTKQETQYF. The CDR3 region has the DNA TGTGCCAGCAGTTACTGGGGAACTAAACAAGAGACCCAGTACTTC.

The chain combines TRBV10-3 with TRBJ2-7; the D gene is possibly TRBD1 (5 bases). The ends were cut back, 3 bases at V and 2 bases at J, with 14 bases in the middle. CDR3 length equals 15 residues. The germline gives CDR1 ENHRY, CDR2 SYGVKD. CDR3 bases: TGTGCCATCAGTGAACAGGCAGTAACCCCCTACGAGCAGTACTTC. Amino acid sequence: CAISEQAVTPYEQYF.

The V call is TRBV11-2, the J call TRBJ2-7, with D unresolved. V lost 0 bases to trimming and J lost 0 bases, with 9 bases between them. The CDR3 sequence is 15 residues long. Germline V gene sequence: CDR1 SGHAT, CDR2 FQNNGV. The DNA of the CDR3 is TGTGCCAGCAGCTTAGAAAGCCCTAGCTCCTACGAGCAGTACTTC. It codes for CASSLESPSSYEQYF.

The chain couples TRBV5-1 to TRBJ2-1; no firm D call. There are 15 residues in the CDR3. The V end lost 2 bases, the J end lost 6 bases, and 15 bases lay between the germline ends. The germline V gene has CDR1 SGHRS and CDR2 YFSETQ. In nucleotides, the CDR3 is TGCGCCAGCAGCTTCTCCGACGAGTGGATCAATGAGCAGTTCTTC. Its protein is CASSFSDEWINEQFF.

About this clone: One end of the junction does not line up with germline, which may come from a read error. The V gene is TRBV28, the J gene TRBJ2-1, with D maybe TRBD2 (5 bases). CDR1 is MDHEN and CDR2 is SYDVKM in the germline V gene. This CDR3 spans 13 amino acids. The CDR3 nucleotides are TGTGCCAGCAGTTTAGGGCCATTGGGAGCTTTGATCTTC. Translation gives CASSLGPLGALIF.